This TCR beta chain comes out of a study of PD-1 blockade in mismatch repair-deficient tumors (TCRdb year 2017). In the study overall: The trial enrolled 86 consecutive patients with about a dozen mismatch repair-deficient cancer types between 2013 and 2016, all previously treated and progressing. Tumor-associated T cell clones were tracked in the peripheral blood of patients responding to PD-1 blockade by deep sequencing of TCR CDR3 regions. The research as a whole found: Clonal expansion was elicited by three of seven peptides, and 142 unique blood TCRs were yielded, seven of which were also found in tumor; all positive peptides were derived from frameshift mutations. Rapid expansion after pembrolizumab followed by contraction, generally before radiologic responses, was shown by tumor-resident clones, which were often undetectable in blood before treatment.

There are 14 amino acids in the CDR3, from cysteine to phenylalanine inclusive. The sequence is cut down to CDR3 DNA, 42 bases in frame from base 1. In the germline V gene, CDR1 corresponds to SGHRS and CDR2 to YFSETQ. After removal of 0 bases from V and 6 bases from J, the junction retains 5 bases not matched to a gene. Library method: the immunoSEQ multiplex PCR assay. The source study handled its data this way. A clone was classified as neoantigen-specific if the clone expanded significantly in response to the relevant peptide and did not expand significantly in response to any other peptide tested. This is the immuneACCESS table as TCRdb keeps it, with only in-frame sequences that have V and J called. A part of the clones is gone; compared with another copy, unresolved V genes explain less than half, and the rest is unexplained. V, J and clone size are taken as reported in that table, and D and trimming were inferred from the DNA itself. The sample records over 8,000 clones, about 87% of which are singletons. Jointly, the top ten make up less than 15% of the sample.

The time point label on this specimen signifies: approximately 11-day in vitro stimulation with candidate neoantigen peptide 7. Mismatch repair deficiency in every enrolled patient was established by polymerase chain reaction or immunohistochemistry. TCR sequencing was performed for a few patients who responded to pembrolizumab therapy. Each of 6 or 7 ELISpot-reactive candidate neoantigen peptides was used in a roughly ten-day in vitro stimulation prior to TCR sequencing. A control culture lacking peptide was run in an identical manner and was used as the baseline for calculation of clone fold changes. In the phase II trial, pembrolizumab PD-1 blockade was tested prospectively in advanced mismatch repair-deficient cancers, no matter which tissue of origin the cancers came from. In the case of this clone: There is no known antigen for this receptor. Qualities for individual bases were not recorded, and no much larger clone is one base off.

This clonotype originated in an adult with mismatch repair-deficient cancer. The sequenced sample was cells cultured in vitro, obtained from a patient treated with pembrolizumab. Recombination linked TRBV5-1 to TRBJ2-7, with 8 bases in between that match TRBD1. The CDR3 protein sequence reads: CASSLGTGRGEQYF. The DNA sequence follows: TGCGCCAGCAGCTTGGGGACAGGGCGGGGCGAGCAGTACTTC. Extended through the reference TRBV5-1 and TRBJ2-7 proteins, this CDR3 yields the full variable domain: KAGVTQTPRYLIKTRGQQVTLSCSPISGHRSVSWYQQTPGQGLQFLFEYFSETQRNKGNFPGRFSGRQFSNSRSEMNVSTLELGDSALYLCASSLGTGRGEQYFGPGTRLTVT.